The clone carrying this T cell receptor beta chain was seen repeatedly, ten times or more. The authors made TCR cDNA by 5'RACE template switching, adding a universal primer site and UMIs. A single record per CDR3 protein comes from TCRdb applying MiXCR to the 5' RACE reads. The profile covers roughly 120,000 distinct CDR3 sequences, with roughly 8.9% appearing a single time and about 25% taken by the ten largest. V was pared by 3 bases and J by 4 bases, with 12 bases between. Germline V lookup: CDR1 LNHNV, CDR2 YYDKDF (reference sequence). CDR3 length: 14 amino acids. This entry comes from a study of T cells after yellow fever vaccination.

The chain employs TRBV15 and TRBJ2-5, with D unclear. The specimen was CD8+ T cells sorted from PBMCs, collected 45 days after the yellow fever booster vaccination. The receptor comes from a man younger than 40 who received the YFV17D yellow fever vaccine. CDR3 protein: CATSSGVWGETQYF. The DNA of the CDR3 is TGTGCCACCAGCAGTGGGGTATGGGGAGAGACCCAGTACTTC.